The sequence of this T cell receptor beta chain was determined in a study of CD8 T cells in ankylosing spondylitis. Using its own MiXCR run on the 5' RACE reads, TCRdb lists one record per CDR3 protein. This sample has 210,000 or so distinct CDR3 sequences, with approximately 24% found just once. The material sequenced was blood, either unsorted or a sorted T cell fraction (not recorded which). The TCR comes from a male donor with ankylosing spondylitis or in good health (not recorded which).

The CDR3 is CASSSSLLANQGELFF. The CDR3 DNA sequence: TGTGCCAGCAGCTCAAGTTTGCTAGCAAATCAAGGGGAGCTGTTTTTT. The J gene is TRBJ2-2, the V gene TRBV11-2; D is perhaps TRBD2 (5 bases). The V end lost 4 bases, the J end lost 8 bases, and 20 bases lay between the germline ends. Germline lookup yields CDR1 SGHAT and CDR2 FQNNGV. This CDR3 has 16 residues.